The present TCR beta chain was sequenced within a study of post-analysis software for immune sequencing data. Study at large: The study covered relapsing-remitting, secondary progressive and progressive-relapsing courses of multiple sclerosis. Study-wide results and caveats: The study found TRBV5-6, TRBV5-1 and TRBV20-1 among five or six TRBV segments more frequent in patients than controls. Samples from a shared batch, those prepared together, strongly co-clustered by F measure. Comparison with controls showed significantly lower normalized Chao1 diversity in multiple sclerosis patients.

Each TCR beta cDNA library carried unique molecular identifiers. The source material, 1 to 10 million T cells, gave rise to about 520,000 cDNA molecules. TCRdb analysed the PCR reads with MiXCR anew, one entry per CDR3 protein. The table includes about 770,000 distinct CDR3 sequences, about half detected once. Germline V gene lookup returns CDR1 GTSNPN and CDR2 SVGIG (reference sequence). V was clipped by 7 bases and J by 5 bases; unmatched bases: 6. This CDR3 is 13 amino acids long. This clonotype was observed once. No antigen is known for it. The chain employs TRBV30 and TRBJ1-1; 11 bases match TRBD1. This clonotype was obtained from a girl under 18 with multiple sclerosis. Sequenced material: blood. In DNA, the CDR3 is TGTGCCTCACGCGGGACAGGGGGTACTGAAGCTTTCTTT. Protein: CASRGTGGTEAFF.